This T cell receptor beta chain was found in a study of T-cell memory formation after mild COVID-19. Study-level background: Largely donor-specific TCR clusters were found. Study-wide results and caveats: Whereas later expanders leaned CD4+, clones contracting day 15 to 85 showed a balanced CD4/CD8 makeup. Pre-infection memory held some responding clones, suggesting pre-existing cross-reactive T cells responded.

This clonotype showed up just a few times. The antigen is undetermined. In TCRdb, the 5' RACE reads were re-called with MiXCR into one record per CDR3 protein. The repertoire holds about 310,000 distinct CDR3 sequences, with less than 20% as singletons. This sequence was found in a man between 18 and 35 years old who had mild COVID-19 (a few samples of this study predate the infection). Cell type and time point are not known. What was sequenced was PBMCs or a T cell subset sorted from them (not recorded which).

The CDR3 loop is CASRLAGFLHEQFF. The CDR3 coding sequence is TGTGCCAGTAGACTAGCGGGGTTCCTCCATGAGCAGTTCTTC. This sequence joins TRBV28 and TRBJ2-1, with 11 bases matching TRBD2. From germline, CDR1 is MDHEN and CDR2 SYDVKM. V lost 9 bases to trimming and J lost 8 bases; unmatched junction nucleotides: 9. CDR3 size: 14 residues.